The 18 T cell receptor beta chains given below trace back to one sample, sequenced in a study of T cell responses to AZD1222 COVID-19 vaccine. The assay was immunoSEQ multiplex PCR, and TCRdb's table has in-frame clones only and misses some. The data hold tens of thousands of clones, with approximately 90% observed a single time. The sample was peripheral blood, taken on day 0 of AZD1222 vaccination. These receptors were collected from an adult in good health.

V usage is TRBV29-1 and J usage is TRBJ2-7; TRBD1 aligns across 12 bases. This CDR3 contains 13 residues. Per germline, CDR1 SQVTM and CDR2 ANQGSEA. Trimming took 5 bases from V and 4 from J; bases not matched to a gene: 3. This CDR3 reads CSVRDRGLYEQYF. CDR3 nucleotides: TGCAGCGTTAGGGACAGGGGGCTGTACGAGCAGTACTTC.

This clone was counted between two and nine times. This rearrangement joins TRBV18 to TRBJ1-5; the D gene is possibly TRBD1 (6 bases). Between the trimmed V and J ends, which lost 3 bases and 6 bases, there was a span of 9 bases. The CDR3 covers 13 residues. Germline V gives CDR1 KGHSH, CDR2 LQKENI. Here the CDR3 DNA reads TGTGCCAGCTCACCCGACAGGCCTCAGCCCCAGCATTTT. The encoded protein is CASSPDRPQPQHF.

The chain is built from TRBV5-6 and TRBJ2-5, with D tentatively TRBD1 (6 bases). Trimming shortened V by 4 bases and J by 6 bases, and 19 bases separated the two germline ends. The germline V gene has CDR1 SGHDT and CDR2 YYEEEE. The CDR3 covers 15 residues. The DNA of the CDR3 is TGTGCCAGCAGCGACACAGGGTTGGGAAGTCAGACCCAGTACTTC. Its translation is CASSDTGLGSQTQYF.

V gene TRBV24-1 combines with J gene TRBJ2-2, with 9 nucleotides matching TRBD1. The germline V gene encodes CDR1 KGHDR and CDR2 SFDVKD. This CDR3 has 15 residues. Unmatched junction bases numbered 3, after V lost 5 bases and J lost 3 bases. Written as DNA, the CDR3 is TGTGCCACCAGTGGGGGACAGGGTTACACCGGGGAGCTGTTTTTT. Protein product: CATSGGQGYTGELFF.

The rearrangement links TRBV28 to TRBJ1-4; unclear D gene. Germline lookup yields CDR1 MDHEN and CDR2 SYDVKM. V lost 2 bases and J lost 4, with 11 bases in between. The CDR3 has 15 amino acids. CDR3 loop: CASSLRIGLNEKLFF. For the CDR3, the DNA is TGTGCCAGCAGTTTACGGATCGGGCTTAATGAAAAACTGTTTTTT.

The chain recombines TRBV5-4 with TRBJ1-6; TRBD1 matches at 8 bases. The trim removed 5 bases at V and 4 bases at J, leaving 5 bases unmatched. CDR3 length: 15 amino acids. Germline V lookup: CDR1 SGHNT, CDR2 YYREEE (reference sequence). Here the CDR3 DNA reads TGTGCCAGCAGTTCACAGGGGGGTTATAATTCACCCCTCCACTTT. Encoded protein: CASSSQGGYNSPLHF.

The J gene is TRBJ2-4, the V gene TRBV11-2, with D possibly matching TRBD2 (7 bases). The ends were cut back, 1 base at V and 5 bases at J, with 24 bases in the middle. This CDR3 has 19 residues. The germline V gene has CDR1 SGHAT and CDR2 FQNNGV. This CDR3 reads CASSLATGGEIFSENIQYF. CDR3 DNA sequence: TGTGCCAGCAGCTTAGCTACGGGGGGCGAAATCTTTTCCGAAAACATTCAGTACTTC.

The CDR3 region has the DNA TGTGCCAGCAGTCGACGGAACTATGGCTACACCTTC. Encoded protein: CASSRRNYGYTF. The chain combines TRBV6-5 with TRBJ1-2; D gene ambiguous. Germline assignment: CDR1 MNHEY and CDR2 SVGAGI. V was shortened by 5 bases and J by 2 bases, with 6 bases between the two germline ends. The CDR3 loop spans 12 amino acids.

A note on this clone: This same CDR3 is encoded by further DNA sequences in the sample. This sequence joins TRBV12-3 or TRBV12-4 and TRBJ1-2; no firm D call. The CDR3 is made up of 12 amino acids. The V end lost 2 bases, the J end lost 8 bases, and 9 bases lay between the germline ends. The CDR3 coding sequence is TGTGCCAGCAGTTTATCGGCGCGAGGCTACACCTTC. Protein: CASSLSARGYTF.

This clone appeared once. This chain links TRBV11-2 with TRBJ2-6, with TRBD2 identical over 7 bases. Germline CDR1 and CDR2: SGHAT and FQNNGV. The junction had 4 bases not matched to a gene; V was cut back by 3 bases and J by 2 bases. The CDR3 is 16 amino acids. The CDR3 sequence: CASSLDGGAGANVLTF. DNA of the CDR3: TGTGCCAGCAGCTTGGATGGGGGGGCTGGGGCCAACGTCCTGACTTTC.

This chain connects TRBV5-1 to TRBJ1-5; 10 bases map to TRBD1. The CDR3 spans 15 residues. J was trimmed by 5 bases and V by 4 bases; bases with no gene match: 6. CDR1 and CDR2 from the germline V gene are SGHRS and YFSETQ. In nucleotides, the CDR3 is TGCGCCAGCAGCCCGGGACAGGGGTCCGATCAGCCCCAGCATTTT. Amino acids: CASSPGQGSDQPQHF.

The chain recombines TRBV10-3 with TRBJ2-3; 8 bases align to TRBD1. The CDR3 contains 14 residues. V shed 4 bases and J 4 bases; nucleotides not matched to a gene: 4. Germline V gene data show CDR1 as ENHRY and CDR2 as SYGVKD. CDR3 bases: TGTGCCATCAGTGGGGGACAGGCCTCAGATACGCAGTATTTT. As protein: CAISGGQASDTQYF.

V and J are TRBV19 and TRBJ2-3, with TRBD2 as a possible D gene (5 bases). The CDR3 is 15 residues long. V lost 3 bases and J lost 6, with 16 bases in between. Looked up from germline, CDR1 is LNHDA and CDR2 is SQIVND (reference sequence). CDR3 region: CASSITRGAADTQYF. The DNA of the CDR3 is TGTGCCAGTAGTATCACCCGAGGAGCGGCGGATACGCAGTATTTT.

The CDR3 here is CASSSPERIEAFF. CDR3 nucleotides: TGTGCCAGCAGCTCCCCAGAGAGAATTGAAGCTTTCTTT. The V call is TRBV7-2, the J call TRBJ1-1; D is uncertain. Trimming took 4 bases from V and 7 from J, leaving 13 bases between them. The germline V gene has CDR1 SGHTA and CDR2 FQGNSA. The CDR3 consists of 13 residues. Variable domain in full (rest from reference TRBV7-2 and TRBJ1-1): GAGVSQSPSNKVTEKGKDVELRCDPISGHTALYWYRQSLGQGLEFLIYFQGNSAPDKSGLPSDRFSAERTGGSVSTLTIQRTQQEDSAVYLCASSSPERIEAFFGQGTRLTVV.

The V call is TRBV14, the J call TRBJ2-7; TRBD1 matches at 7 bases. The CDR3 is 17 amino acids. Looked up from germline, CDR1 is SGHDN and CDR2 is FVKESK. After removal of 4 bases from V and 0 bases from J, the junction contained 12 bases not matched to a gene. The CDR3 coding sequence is TGTGCCAGCAGCCTATTTGAGGGACAGCTCTACTCCTACGAGCAGTACTTC. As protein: CASSLFEGQLYSYEQYF.

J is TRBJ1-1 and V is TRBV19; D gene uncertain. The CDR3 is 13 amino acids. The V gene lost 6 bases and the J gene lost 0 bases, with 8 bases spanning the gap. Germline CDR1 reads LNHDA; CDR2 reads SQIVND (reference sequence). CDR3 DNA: TGTGCCAGTAGCCCAACGCTGAACACTGAAGCTTTCTTT. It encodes CASSPTLNTEAFF.

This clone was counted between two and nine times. CDR3 DNA sequence: TGTGCCAGCAGCTCCCTGGGACAGGACTATAATTCACCCCTCCACTTT. It translates to CASSSLGQDYNSPLHF. The chain has TRBV7-8 and TRBJ1-6; 8 bases align to TRBD1. V dropped 4 bases and J dropped 3; count of bases not matched to a gene: 5. Germline V gives CDR1 SGHVS, CDR2 FQNEAQ. CDR3 length equals 16 residues.

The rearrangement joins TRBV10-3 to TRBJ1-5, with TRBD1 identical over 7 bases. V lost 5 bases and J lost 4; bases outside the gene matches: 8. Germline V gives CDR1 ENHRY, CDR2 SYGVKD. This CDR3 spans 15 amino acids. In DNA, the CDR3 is TGTGCCATCAGTCCATCCGGGACAGATAATCAGCCCCAGCATTTT. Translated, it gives CAISPSGTDNQPQHF.